These 18 T cell receptor beta chains share one sample of origin, sequenced in a study of T cell responses to AZD1222 COVID-19 vaccine. TCRdb keeps only in-frame clones here, not all; method: immunoSEQ multiplex PCR. The sample contains some 60,000 clones, 60% to 85% of which appear only once. Sample: peripheral blood, taken 28 days after the second AZD1222 dose. These receptors were obtained from an adult who received the AZD1222 COVID-19 vaccine.

The gene calls are TRBV4-2 and TRBJ2-3; D might be TRBD2 (6 bases). V shed 4 bases and J shed 6 bases, with 17 bases lying between them. The CDR3 spans 15 residues. Germline CDR1 LGHNA, CDR2 YNFKEQ. In nucleotides, the CDR3 is TGTGCCAGCAGCCGGAGGGGCGGGGTGGCGGATACGCAGTATTTT. This codes for CASSRRGGVADTQYF.

The gene calls are TRBV28 and TRBJ1-5, with 11 bases matching TRBD1. The V segment lost 10 bases and the J segment 5 bases; nucleotides outside the gene matches: 7. The CDR3 totals 14 residues. Germline V lookup: CDR1 MDHEN, CDR2 SYDVKM. This chain's CDR3 is CATKGQGAHQPQHF. The CDR3 coding sequence is TGTGCCACCAAAGGACAGGGGGCTCATCAGCCCCAGCATTTT.

This chain joins TRBV9 and TRBJ1-2, with D hard to call. The V and J ends lost 0 bases and 4 bases respectively, with 13 bases between them. Per germline, CDR1 SGDLS and CDR2 YYNGEE. CDR3 size: 15 residues. In DNA, the CDR3 is TGTGCCAGCAGCGTAGACCTGAGGAGCCCCTATGGCTACACCTTC. Protein product: CASSVDLRSPYGYTF.

The CDR3, as DNA: TGTGCCAGCAGCGCCGGACTAGCGGGGGGCCCGAGGGATACGCAGTATTTT. Amino acid sequence: CASSAGLAGGPRDTQYF. The rearrangement joins TRBV9 to TRBJ2-3; 14 bases fit TRBD2. V lost 3 bases and J lost 6; bases outside the gene matches: 9. Per germline, CDR1 SGDLS and CDR2 YYNGEE. The CDR3 runs 17 residues.

The CDR3 loop reads CAIPKEHSNQPQHF. The CDR3 bases are TGTGCTATTCCCAAGGAACATAGCAATCAGCCCCAGCATTTT. This chain connects TRBV19 to TRBJ1-5, with D hard to call. Germline V gene lookup returns CDR1 LNHDA and CDR2 SQIVND (reference sequence). The CDR3 extends over 14 amino acids.

The chain links TRBV20-1 to TRBJ1-5; D is possibly TRBD1 (6 bases). Germline lookup yields CDR1 DFQATT and CDR2 SNEGSKA (reference sequence). CDR3 length: 15 amino acids. V lost 3 bases and J 6 bases, leaving 18 bases between the germline ends. As DNA, the CDR3 is TGCAGTGCTAGTTCTACACAGGGTTGGGGTCAGCCCCAGCATTTT. Translated: CSASSTQGWGQPQHF.

In this sample, this clone turned up a few times. For the CDR3, the DNA is TGTGCCAGCAGCTTAGTAGGGGGGCTGTTGAACTATGGCTACACCTTC. Its translation: CASSLVGGLLNYGYTF. The V call is TRBV7-8, the J call TRBJ1-2, with D possibly being TRBD1 (6 bases). The CDR3 consists of 16 residues. The germline V and J ends were trimmed by 1 base and 2 bases, with 14 bases remaining between them. Germline-derived CDR1 and CDR2 are SGHVS and FQNEAQ.

The V and J genes are TRBV19 and TRBJ1-1, with 7 bases that match TRBD1. The length of the CDR3 is 15 residues. J gave up 6 bases and V 3 bases, and 10 bases lay outside the gene matches. Germline V gives CDR1 LNHDA, CDR2 SQIVND (reference sequence). The CDR3 protein is CASSMGTVLGAEAFF. CDR3 nucleotide sequence: TGTGCCAGTAGTATGGGGACAGTTCTAGGCGCTGAAGCTTTCTTT.

The chain has TRBV6-5 and TRBJ1-2, with a possible D match to TRBD1 (6 bases). Per germline, CDR1 MNHEY and CDR2 SVGAGI. The V end lost 0 bases, the J end lost 4 bases, and 9 bases lay between the germline ends. The CDR3 consists of 14 residues. The DNA of the CDR3 is TGTGCCAGCAGTTACTCCCCAGGGGTCTATGGCTACACCTTC. Residues: CASSYSPGVYGYTF.

V usage is TRBV11-2 and J usage is TRBJ2-3; D not resolved. Trimming took off 6 bases at V and 2 bases at J, with 12 bases between the two ends. Germline V gene data show CDR1 as SGHAT and CDR2 as FQNNGV. The CDR3 totals 14 residues. CDR3 protein: CASSSLGSTDTQYF. CDR3 in DNA: TGTGCCAGCAGTTCACTCGGGTCCACAGATACGCAGTATTTT.

This chain connects TRBV6-5 to TRBJ1-1, with unresolved D. The CDR3 is made up of 13 amino acids. Deletions cut 0 bases from V and 6 bases from J, with 8 bases between. Germline CDR1 is MNHEY and CDR2 is SVGAGI. CDR3 region: CASSYSISSEAFF. CDR3 nucleotides: TGTGCCAGCAGTTACTCTATCAGCTCTGAAGCTTTCTTT.

The chain employs TRBV3-1 (or the pseudogene TRBV3-2) and TRBJ2-6; D gene unclear. The CDR3 runs 15 residues. The V gene's germline CDR1 is LGHDT and CDR2 YNNKEL (reference sequence). The V end lost 0 bases, the J end lost 10 bases, and 13 bases lay between the germline ends. The CDR3 nucleotides read TGTGCCAGCAGCCAAGAGCCCCAAGGGTGGAACGTCCTGACTTTC. Protein sequence: CASSQEPQGWNVLTF.

The table lists this clone with a few counts. J is TRBJ2-1 and V is TRBV19, with a tentative D call TRBD1 (5 bases). Germline lookup yields CDR1 LNHDA and CDR2 SQIVND (reference sequence). The CDR3 extends over 12 amino acids. With 4 bases removed from V and 10 bases from J, the gap between germline ends came to 11 bases. For the CDR3, the DNA is TGTGCCAGTAGTACCGGACACCGCGAGCAGTTCTTC. As protein: CASSTGHREQFF.

The rearrangement joins TRBV29-1 to TRBJ1-1; D is possibly TRBD1 (6 bases). From germline, CDR1 is SQVTM and CDR2 ANQGSEA. The CDR3 length is 13 residues. Trimming removed 6 bases from V and 6 bases from J, with 17 bases in between. The DNA for the CDR3 is TGCAGCGTATCACAGGGTCGGGGGGCTGAAGCTTTCTTT. Protein sequence: CSVSQGRGAEAFF.

This chain joins TRBV6-1 and TRBJ2-7, with TRBD1 matching 10 bases. V shed 1 base, J shed 0 bases, and the junction held 0 bases outside the gene matches. The CDR3 length is 15 residues. Germline lookup yields CDR1 MNHNS and CDR2 SASEGT. CDR3 DNA sequence: TGTGCCAGCAGTGAAGGGACAGGGGGCTCCTACGAGCAGTACTTC. As protein: CASSEGTGGSYEQYF.

This clone was recorded a few times. The rearrangement uses TRBV7-9 and TRBJ2-7; D may be TRBD2 (5 bases). CDR1 is SEHNR and CDR2 is FQNEAQ in the germline V gene (reference sequence). Trimming pared 5 bases from V and 2 bases from J, leaving 22 bases between. The CDR3 is made up of 17 amino acids. CDR3: CASSRGHLGGKPYEQYF. Here the CDR3 DNA reads TGTGCCAGCAGCCGCGGCCACTTAGGAGGAAAGCCCTACGAGCAGTACTTC. The full variable domain, with the rest looked up from reference TRBV7-9 and TRBJ2-7, is DTGVSQNPRHKITKRGQNVTFRCDPISEHNRLYWYRQTLGQGPEFLTYFQNEAQLEKSRLLSDRFSAERPKGSFSTLEIQRTEQGDSAMYLCASSRGHLGGKPYEQYFGPGTRLTVT.

The chain is built from TRBV4-1 and TRBJ1-3, with D unresolved. V lost 0 bases, J lost 1 base, and 10 bases lay in between. Per germline, CDR1 MGHRA and CDR2 YSYEKL. This CDR3 is built from 16 residues. CDR3 in amino acids: CASSQDLVGSGNTIYF. CDR3 in DNA: TGCGCCAGCAGCCAAGATCTGGTGGGGTCTGGAAACACCATATATTTT.

The chain links TRBV7-8 to TRBJ1-2; no clear D. The CDR3 runs 15 residues. Trimming removed 4 bases at V and 8 bases at J, with 20 bases between. The V gene's germline CDR1 is SGHVS and CDR2 FQNEAQ. This CDR3 reads CASSSAPSAGEGYTF. CDR3 DNA: TGTGCCAGCAGCTCCGCCCCGAGTGCAGGCGAGGGCTACACCTTC.